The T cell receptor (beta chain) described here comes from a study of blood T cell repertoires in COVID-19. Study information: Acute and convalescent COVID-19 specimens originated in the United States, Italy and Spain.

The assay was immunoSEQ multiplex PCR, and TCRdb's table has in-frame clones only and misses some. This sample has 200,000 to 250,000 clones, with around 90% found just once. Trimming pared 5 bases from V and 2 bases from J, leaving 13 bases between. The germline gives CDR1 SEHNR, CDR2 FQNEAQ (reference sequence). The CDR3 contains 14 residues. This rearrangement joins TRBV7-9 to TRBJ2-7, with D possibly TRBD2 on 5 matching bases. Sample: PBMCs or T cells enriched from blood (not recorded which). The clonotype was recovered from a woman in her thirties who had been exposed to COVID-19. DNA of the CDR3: TGTGCCAGCAGCCTCTCTTTGCGGGCCTACGAGCAGTACTTC. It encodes CASSLSLRAYEQYF. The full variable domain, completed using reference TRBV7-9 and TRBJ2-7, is DTGVSQNPRHKITKRGQNVTFRCDPISEHNRLYWYRQTLGQGPEFLTYFQNEAQLEKSRLLSDRFSAERPKGSFSTLEIQRTEQGDSAMYLCASSLSLRAYEQYFGPGTRLTVT.